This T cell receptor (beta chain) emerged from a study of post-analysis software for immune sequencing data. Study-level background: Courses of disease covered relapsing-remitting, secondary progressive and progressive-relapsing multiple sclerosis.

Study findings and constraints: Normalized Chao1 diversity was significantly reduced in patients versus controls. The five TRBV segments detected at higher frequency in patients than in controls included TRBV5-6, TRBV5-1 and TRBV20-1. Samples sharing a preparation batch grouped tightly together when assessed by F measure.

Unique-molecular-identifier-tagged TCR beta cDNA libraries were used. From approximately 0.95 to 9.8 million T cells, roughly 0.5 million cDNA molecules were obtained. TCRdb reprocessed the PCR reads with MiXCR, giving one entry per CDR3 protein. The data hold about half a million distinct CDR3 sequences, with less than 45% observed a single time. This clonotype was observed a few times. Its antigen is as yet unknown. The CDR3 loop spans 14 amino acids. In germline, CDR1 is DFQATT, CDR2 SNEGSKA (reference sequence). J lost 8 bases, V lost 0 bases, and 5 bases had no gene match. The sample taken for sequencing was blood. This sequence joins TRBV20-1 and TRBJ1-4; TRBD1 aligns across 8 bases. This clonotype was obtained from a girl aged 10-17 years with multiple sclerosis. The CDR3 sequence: CSAREDRVGEKLFF. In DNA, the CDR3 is TGCAGTGCTAGAGAGGACAGGGTTGGGGAAAAACTGTTTTTT.